This T cell receptor (beta chain) was identified during a study of blood T cell repertoires in COVID-19. Authors' processing steps: Amplification of reference gene primers was used by the study to estimate nucleated cell counts. TCRdb's copy holds only in-frame clones and misses some; the assay was immunoSEQ multiplex PCR. V, J and clone size derive from that table, while D and trimming were established from the DNA sequence. The sample consists of roughly 300,000 clones, approximately 82% of them appearing once. This CDR3 region has 15 residues. Losses at the gene ends were 8 bases for V and 4 bases for J; bases not matched to a gene: 5. Germline CDR1 is MGHRA and CDR2 is YSYEKL.

This TCR came from a woman aged 45-65 years with acute or convalescent COVID-19. The sample comprised peripheral blood. The chain carries TRBV4-1 and TRBJ2-2, with 12 bases lining up with TRBD2. The CDR3 here is CASLAGGPSTGELFF. The CDR3 nucleotides are TGCGCCAGCCTAGCGGGAGGGCCGAGCACCGGGGAGCTGTTTTTT.